This T cell receptor (beta chain) stems from a study of T cells in Graves' hyperthyroidism and ophthalmopathy. Study at large: Pretreatment peripheral blood was obtained at initial diagnosis. Study results and limitations: In validation, the model predicted ophthalmopathy. These predictions came a median approximately six months before onset.

It was RNA transcripts that yielded the amplified TCR beta CDR3 regions. RT-PCR in the first round (using the HTBI primer set) targeted the TCR CDR3. One entry per CDR3 protein, called by TCRdb with MiXCR from the multiplex PCR reads. The data contain hundreds of thousands of distinct CDR3 sequences, about 38% of them singletons. The CDR3 totals 15 residues. Germline CDR1 LNHDA, CDR2 SQIVND (reference sequence). No ophthalmopathy progression within 18 months constituted stable Graves' hyperthyroidism. Details on this clonotype: The antigen remains undetermined. This sequence may be a read error, since a much larger clone differs from it by one base.

Sequenced sample: blood. The clonotype originates from a man aged 18 to 35 with Graves' hyperthyroidism. This chain links TRBV19 with TRBJ1-1, with a tentative D call TRBD1 (5 bases). The CDR3 protein is CGSSIWGRENTEAFF. CDR3 coding DNA: TGTGGCAGTAGTATATGGGGCAGAGAGAACACTGAAGCTTTCTTT.